Described below is a single T cell receptor (beta chain) sequence and its context. Its antigen is undetermined. The data were taken from a study of cytomegalovirus exposure and HLA in healthy donors. Points from the study as a whole: Later analysis placed DRB1 highest and HLA-C lowest in TCR association rates, which differed by HLA locus. Using the classifier, cytomegalovirus status was reportedly diagnosed with high specificity and sensitivity. CMV serostatus stood as the only immune exposure information on hand.

The PCR had 60 Vbeta and 13 Jbeta primers. Profiling relied on immunoSEQ multiplex PCR, and the TCRdb table lists in-frame clones only, not all of them. The profile shows approximately 100,000 clones, 70% to 80% of them singletons. The germline gives CDR1 LNHDA, CDR2 SQIVND (reference sequence). CDR3 length: 15 amino acids. V gave up 4 bases and J gave up 2 bases, with 14 bases separating them. The TCR comes from a man over 45 in good health and CMV-seropositive. Sequenced material: PBMCs. The chain employs TRBV19 and TRBJ2-5, with D perhaps TRBD2 (6 bases). The CDR3 DNA follows: TGTGCCAGTAGTACTAGGAGGGACTCACAAGAGACCCAGTACTTC. It is translated as CASSTRRDSQETQYF.